The following is a T cell receptor beta chain sequence with its context. Its antigen is not known. Method: immunoSEQ multiplex PCR; TCRdb's copy keeps in-frame clones and lacks some. The sample holds 55,000 to 70,000 clones; 88% are singletons and the top ten take less than 9.5%. The data belong to a study of T cell responses to AZD1222 COVID-19 vaccine. Broader study findings: Two AZD1222 administrations were followed by greater Spike-specific TCR breadth and depth. Close to half of all spike-specific TCRs reportedly target regions of the variants that are unmutated.

Per the germline V gene, CDR1 is MNHEY and CDR2 is SMNVEV (reference sequence). V shed 3 bases and J 3 bases; nucleotides not matched to a gene: 8. The CDR3 is 15 amino acids. The source is an adult in good health. The rearrangement uses TRBV27 and TRBJ2-7, with TRBD1 matching 7 bases. Sequenced here: peripheral blood, sampled on day 0 of AZD1222 vaccination. In DNA form, the CDR3 reads TGTGCCAGCAGTTTCAGCTCACACAGGGGCTACGAGCAGTACTTC. Encoded protein: CASSFSSHRGYEQYF.